This is a list of T cell receptor beta chains from one sample in a study of shared clonotypes between healthy human individuals. Generated by immunoSEQ multiplex PCR, the TCRdb table keeps only in-frame clones and is missing some. The table has approximately 460,000 clones, over 60% seen once. The sample comprised PBMCs. The receptor set was obtained from a woman aged 40 to 50 in good health. Some clones in this sample may be carry-over from other donors' samples. Both conserved end residues are part of each CDR3. D genes are given only for firm matches. Clone sizes are given selectively: once, few, many, or a class where the clone is expanded.

CSVVTGLNTEAFF	TGCAGCGTTGTGACAGGATTGAACACTGAAGCTTTCTTT	NA	TRBV29-1	TRBJ1-1	NA
CENLRTASYEQYF	TGCGAAAACCTTAGGACTGCTTCCTACGAGCAGTACTTC	NA	TRBV10-1	TRBJ2-7	NA
CASSVSSGDTLSSTDTQYF	TGTGCCAGCAGCGTATCCAGCGGGGATACGTTGAGTAGCACAGATACGCAGTATTTT	TRBD2	TRBV9	TRBJ2-3	NA
CASRRSPSGDYGYTF	TGTGCCAGCAGGAGGTCTCCCTCGGGGGACTATGGCTACACCTTC	NA	TRBV7-9	TRBJ1-2	NA
CASSILSVTSTDTQYF	TGTGCCAGTAGTATTCTTAGCGTCACTAGCACAGATACGCAGTATTTT	NA	TRBV19	TRBJ2-3	NA
CASSFQGVREKLFF	TGTGCCAGCAGTTTCCAGGGGGTGCGGGAAAAACTGTTTTTT	TRBD1	TRBV28	TRBJ1-4	NA
CASSVPRGDGSEAFF	TGTGCCAGCAGTGTCCCTCGGGGGGATGGGTCTGAAGCTTTCTTT	NA	TRBV25-1	TRBJ1-1	once
CAWMGGDTYEQYF	TGTGCCTGGATGGGCGGAGACACCTACGAGCAGTACTTC	NA	TRBV30	TRBJ2-7	NA
CASSNGTASPAYEQYF	TGTGCCAGTAGTAATGGGACAGCGTCGCCGGCCTACGAGCAGTACTTC	TRBD1	TRBV19	TRBJ2-7	few
CASSQEPPVVGGEQYF	TGCGCCAGCAGCCAAGAACCCCCGGTGGTAGGCGGAGAGCAGTACTTC	NA	TRBV4-1	TRBJ2-7	NA
CASSPSISDGYTF	TGTGCCAGCTCACCATCAATATCGGATGGCTACACCTTC	NA	TRBV18	TRBJ1-2	NA
CASSLDRGGEKLFF	TGTGCCAGCTCACTGGACAGGGGGGGTGAAAAACTGTTTTTT	TRBD1	TRBV18	TRBJ1-4	NA
CASSGTRSSYNEQFF	TGTGCCAGTAGCGGAACACGGAGCTCCTACAATGAGCAGTTCTTC	NA	TRBV19	TRBJ2-1	NA
CASGFIGNEQFF	TGTGCCAGCGGATTTATAGGGAATGAGCAGTTCTTC	NA	TRBV27	TRBJ2-1	many
CASSERGWTGELFF	TGTGCCAGCAGTGAAAGGGGTTGGACCGGGGAGCTGTTTTTT	NA	TRBV25-1	TRBJ2-2	NA
CASHRERGAWNEQFF	TGTGCCAGCCACAGGGAGCGGGGGGCCTGGAATGAGCAGTTCTTC	TRBD2	TRBV5-6	TRBJ2-1	few
CASSHPRQGDTEAFF	TGTGCCAGCAGTCACCCGAGGCAGGGGGATACTGAAGCTTTCTTT	TRBD1	TRBV14	TRBJ1-1	once
CAWSTTGASFYEQYF	TGTGCCTGGAGTACGACAGGGGCCAGCTTCTACGAGCAGTACTTC	TRBD1	TRBV30	TRBJ2-7	NA
CASSPRGSGSYEQYF	TGTGCCAGCAGCCCACGAGGTAGCGGATCCTACGAGCAGTACTTC	NA	TRBV5-4	TRBJ2-7	NA
CASSTSGRTNEQFF	TGCGCCAGCAGCACTAGCGGGAGAACAAATGAGCAGTTCTTC	TRBD2	TRBV5-1	TRBJ2-1	NA
CASRGLVSSYEQYF	TGTGCCAGCCGCGGCCTGGTTAGCTCCTACGAGCAGTACTTC	NA	TRBV18	TRBJ2-7	NA
CASSQRQGNTEAFF	TGTGCCAGCAGTCAGCGACAGGGTAACACTGAAGCTTTCTTT	TRBD1	TRBV6-5	TRBJ1-1	NA
CASSPLGRAMHYEQYF	TGTGCCAGCAGCCCCCTCGGGCGTGCCATGCACTACGAGCAGTACTTC	NA	TRBV9	TRBJ2-7	NA
CASSSGLTRREKLFF	TGCGCCAGCAGCTCCGGATTGACCCGGAGGGAAAAACTGTTTTTT	NA	TRBV4-1	TRBJ1-4	once
CAWSRGQGLNEQFF	TGTGCCTGGAGTCGTGGACAGGGTCTCAATGAGCAGTTCTTC	TRBD1	TRBV30	TRBJ2-1	NA
CASRKRRGGGYTF	TGTGCCAGCAGGAAAAGGAGGGGAGGAGGCTACACCTTC	NA	TRBV7-2	TRBJ1-2	NA